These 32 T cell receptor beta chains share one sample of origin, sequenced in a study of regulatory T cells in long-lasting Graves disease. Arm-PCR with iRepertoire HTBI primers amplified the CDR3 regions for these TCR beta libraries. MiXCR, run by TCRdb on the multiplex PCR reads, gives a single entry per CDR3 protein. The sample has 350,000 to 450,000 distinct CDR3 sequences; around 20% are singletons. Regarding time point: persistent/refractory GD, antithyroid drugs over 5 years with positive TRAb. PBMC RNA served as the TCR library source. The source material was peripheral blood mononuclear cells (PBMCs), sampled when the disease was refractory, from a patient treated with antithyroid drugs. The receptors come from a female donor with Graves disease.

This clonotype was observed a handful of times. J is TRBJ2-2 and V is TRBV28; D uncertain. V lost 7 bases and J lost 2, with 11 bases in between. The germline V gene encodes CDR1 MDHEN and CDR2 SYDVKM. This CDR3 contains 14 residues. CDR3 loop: CASIKSDNTGELFF. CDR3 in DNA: TGTGCCAGCATTAAGTCCGATAACACCGGGGAGCTGTTTTTT.

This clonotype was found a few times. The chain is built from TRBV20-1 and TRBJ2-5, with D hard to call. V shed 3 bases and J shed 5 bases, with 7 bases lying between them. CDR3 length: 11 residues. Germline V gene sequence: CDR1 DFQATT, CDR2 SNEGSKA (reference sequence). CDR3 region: CSASGDETQYF. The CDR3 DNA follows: TGCAGTGCTAGTGGAGACGAGACCCAGTACTTC.

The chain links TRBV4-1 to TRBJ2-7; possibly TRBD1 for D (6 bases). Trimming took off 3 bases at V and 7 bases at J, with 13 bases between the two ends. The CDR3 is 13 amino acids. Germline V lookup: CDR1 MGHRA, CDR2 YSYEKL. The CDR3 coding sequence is TGCGCCAGCAGCCACGTAGGGGGTCGGGAGCAGTACTTC. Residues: CASSHVGGREQYF.

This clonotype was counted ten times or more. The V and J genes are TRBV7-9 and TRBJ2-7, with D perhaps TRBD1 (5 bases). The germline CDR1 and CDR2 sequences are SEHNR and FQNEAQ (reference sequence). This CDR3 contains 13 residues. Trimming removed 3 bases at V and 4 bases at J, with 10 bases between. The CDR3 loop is CASSFPGIYEQYF. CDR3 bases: TGTGCCAGCAGCTTTCCAGGGATTTACGAGCAGTACTTC.

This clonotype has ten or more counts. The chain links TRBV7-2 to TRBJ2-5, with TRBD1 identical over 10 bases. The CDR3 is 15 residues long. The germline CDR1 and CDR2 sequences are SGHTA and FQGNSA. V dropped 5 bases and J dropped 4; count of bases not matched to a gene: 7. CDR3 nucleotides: TGTGCCAGCAGCAACCGGGACAGGGGCGGAGAGACCCAGTACTTC. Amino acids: CASSNRDRGGETQYF.

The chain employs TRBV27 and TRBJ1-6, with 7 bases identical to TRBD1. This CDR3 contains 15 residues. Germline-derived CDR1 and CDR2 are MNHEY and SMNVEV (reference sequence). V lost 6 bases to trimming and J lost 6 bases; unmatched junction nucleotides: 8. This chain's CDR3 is CASSPTGNSNSPLHF. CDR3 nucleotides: TGTGCCAGCAGCCCGACAGGGAATAGTAATTCACCCCTCCACTTT.

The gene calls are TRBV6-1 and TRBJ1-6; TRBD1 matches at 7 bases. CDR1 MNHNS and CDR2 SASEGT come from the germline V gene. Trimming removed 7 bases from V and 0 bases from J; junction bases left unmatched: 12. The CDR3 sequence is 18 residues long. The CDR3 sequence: CASKRQGLLSSYNSPLHF. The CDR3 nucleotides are TGTGCCAGCAAGCGACAGGGCCTCCTGAGCTCCTATAATTCACCCCTCCACTTT.

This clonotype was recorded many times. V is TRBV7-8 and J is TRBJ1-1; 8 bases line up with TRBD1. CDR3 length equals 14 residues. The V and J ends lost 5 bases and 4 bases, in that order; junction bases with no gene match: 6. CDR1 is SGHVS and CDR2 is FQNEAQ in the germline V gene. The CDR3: CASSPRQGTTEAFF. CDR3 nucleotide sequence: TGTGCCAGCAGCCCAAGACAGGGGACCACTGAAGCTTTCTTT.

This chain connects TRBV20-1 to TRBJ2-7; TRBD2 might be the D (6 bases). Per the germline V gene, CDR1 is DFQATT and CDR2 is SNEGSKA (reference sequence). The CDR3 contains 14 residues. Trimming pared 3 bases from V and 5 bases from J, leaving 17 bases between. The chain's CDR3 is CSARGGAGKDEQYF. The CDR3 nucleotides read TGCAGTGCTAGGGGAGGTGCTGGGAAGGACGAGCAGTACTTC.

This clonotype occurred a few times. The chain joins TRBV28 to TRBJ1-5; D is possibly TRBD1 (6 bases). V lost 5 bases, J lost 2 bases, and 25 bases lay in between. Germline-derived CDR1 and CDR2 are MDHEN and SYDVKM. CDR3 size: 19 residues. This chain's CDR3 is CASSRPRGGELWGNQPQHF. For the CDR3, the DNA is TGTGCCAGCAGTCGCCCTCGGGGGGGCGAATTGTGGGGCAATCAGCCCCAGCATTTT. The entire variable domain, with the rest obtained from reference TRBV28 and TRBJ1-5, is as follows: DVKVTQSSRYLVKRTGEKVFLECVQDMDHENMFWYRQDPGLGLRLIYFSYDVKMKEKGDIPEGYSVSREKKERFSLILESASTNQTSMYLCASSRPRGGELWGNQPQHFGDGTRLSIL.

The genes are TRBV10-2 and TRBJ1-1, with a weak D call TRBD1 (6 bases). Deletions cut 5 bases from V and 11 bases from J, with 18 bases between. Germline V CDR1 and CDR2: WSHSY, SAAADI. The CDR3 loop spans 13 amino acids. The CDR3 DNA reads TGCGCCAGCAGTCCCCCTAACAGGGCGACGGCTTTCTTT. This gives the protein CASSPPNRATAFF.

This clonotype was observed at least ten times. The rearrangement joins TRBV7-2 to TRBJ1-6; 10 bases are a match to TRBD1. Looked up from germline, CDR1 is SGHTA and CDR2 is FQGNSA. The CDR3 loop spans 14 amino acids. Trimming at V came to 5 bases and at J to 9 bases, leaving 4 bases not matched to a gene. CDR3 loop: CASSPDRGLSPLHF. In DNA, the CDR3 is TGTGCCAGCAGCCCAGACAGGGGGCTTTCACCCCTCCACTTT.

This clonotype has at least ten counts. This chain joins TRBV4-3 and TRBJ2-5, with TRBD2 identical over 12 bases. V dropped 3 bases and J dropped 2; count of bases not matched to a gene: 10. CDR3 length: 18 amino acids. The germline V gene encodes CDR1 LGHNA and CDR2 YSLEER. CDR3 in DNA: TGCGCCAGCAGCCAGAGCCCGACTAGCGGGAGAACTCAAGAGACCCAGTACTTC. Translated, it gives CASSQSPTSGRTQETQYF.

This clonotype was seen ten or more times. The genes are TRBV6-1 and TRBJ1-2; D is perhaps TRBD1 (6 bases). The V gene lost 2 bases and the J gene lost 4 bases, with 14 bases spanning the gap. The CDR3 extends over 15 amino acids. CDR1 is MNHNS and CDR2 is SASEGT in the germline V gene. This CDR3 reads CASSELTGGTYGYTF. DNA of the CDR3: TGTGCCAGCAGTGAACTAACCGGGGGCACCTATGGCTACACCTTC.

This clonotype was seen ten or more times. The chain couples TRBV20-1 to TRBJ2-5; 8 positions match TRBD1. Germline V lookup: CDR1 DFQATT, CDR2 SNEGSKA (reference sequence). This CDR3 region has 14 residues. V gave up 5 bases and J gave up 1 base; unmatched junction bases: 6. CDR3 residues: CSAEPGQAQETQYF. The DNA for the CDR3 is TGCAGTGCTGAGCCGGGACAGGCCCAAGAGACCCAGTACTTC.

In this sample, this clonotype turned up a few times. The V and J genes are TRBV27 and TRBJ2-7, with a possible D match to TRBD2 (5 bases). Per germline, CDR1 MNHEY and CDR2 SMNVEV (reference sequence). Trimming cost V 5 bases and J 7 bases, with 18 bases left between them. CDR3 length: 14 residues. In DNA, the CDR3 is TGTGCCAGCAGTACCCCGGGATCGCTGGGGGAGCAGTACTTC. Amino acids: CASSTPGSLGEQYF.

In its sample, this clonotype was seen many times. The CDR3 region is CASLNSGGNQPQHF. CDR3 sequence (DNA): TGTGCCAGCTTAAACTCCGGAGGCAATCAGCCCCAGCATTTT. The chain carries TRBV12-3 or TRBV12-4 and TRBJ1-5, with unresolved D. Trimming left V 8 bases short and J 2 bases short, with 13 bases between. The CDR3 extends over 14 amino acids.

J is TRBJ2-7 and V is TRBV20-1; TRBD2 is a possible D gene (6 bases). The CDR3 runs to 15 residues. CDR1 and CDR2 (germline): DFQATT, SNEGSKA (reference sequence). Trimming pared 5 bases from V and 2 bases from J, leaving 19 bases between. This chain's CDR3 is CSAARGAGRTYEQYF. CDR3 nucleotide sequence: TGCAGTGCTGCCCGCGGGGCGGGACGGACCTACGAGCAGTACTTC.

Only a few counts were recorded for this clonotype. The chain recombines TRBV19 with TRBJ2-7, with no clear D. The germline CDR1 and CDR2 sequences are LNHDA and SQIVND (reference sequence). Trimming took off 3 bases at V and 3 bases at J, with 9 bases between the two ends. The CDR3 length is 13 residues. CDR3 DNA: TGTGCCAGTAGTATCGGGCCGATCTACGAGCAGTACTTC. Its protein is CASSIGPIYEQYF. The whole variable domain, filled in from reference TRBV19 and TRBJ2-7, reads DGGITQSPKYLFRKEGQNVTLSCEQNLNHDAMYWYRQDPGQGLRLIYYSQIVNDFQKGDIAEGYSVSREKKESFPLTVTSAQKNPTAFYLCASSIGPIYEQYFGPGTRLTVT.

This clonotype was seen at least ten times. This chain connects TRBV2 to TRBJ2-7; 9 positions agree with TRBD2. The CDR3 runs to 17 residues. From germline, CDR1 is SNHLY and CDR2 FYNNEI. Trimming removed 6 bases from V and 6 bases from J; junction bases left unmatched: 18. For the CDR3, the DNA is TGTGCCAGCAGACTAACGAATGATCCGGGACTAGCTGCCGAGCAGTACTTC. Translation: CASRLTNDPGLAAEQYF.

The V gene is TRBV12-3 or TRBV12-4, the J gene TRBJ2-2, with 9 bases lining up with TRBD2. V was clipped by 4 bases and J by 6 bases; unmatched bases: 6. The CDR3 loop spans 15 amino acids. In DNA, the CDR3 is TGTGCCAGCAGTTCCCGAATAGCGGGAGCCGGGGAGCTGTTTTTT. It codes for CASSSRIAGAGELFF.

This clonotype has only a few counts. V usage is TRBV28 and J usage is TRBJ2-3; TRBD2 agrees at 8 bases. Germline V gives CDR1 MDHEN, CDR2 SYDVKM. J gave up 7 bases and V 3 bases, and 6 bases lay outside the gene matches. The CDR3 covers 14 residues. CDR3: CASSLGRGGYTQYF. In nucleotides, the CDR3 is TGTGCCAGCAGTTTGGGACGGGGGGGCTATACGCAGTATTTT. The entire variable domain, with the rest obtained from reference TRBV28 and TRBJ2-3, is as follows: DVKVTQSSRYLVKRTGEKVFLECVQDMDHENMFWYRQDPGLGLRLIYFSYDVKMKEKGDIPEGYSVSREKKERFSLILESASTNQTSMYLCASSLGRGGYTQYFGPGTRLTVL.

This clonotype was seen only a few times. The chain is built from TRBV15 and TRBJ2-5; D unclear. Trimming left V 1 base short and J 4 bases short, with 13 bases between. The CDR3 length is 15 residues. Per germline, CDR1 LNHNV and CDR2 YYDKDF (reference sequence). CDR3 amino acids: CATSRAWAEGETQYF. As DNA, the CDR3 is TGTGCCACCAGCAGAGCGTGGGCAGAAGGAGAGACCCAGTACTTC.

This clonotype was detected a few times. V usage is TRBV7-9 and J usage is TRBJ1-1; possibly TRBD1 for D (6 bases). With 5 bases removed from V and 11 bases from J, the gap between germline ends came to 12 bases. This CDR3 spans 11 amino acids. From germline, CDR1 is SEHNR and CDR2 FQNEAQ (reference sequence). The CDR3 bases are TGTGCCAGCAGCCCGACAGGTCTGGCTTTCTTT. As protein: CASSPTGLAFF.

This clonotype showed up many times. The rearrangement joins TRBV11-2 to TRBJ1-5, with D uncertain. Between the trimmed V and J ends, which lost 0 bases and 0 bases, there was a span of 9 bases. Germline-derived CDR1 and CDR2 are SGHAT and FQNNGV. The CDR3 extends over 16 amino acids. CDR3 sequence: CASSLDLKGSNQPQHF. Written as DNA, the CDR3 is TGTGCCAGCAGCTTAGATCTAAAGGGTAGCAATCAGCCCCAGCATTTT.

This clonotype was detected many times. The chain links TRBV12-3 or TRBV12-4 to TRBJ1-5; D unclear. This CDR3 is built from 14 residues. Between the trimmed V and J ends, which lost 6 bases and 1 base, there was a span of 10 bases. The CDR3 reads CASRTGASNQPQHF. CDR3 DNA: TGTGCCAGCAGAACGGGAGCAAGCAATCAGCCCCAGCATTTT.

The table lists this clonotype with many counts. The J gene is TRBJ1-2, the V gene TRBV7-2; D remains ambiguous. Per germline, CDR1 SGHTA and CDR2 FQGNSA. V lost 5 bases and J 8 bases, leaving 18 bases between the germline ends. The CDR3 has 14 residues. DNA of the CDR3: TGTGCCAGCAGCGACACCGGGCCCCGCTGGGGCTACACCTTC. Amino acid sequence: CASSDTGPRWGYTF.

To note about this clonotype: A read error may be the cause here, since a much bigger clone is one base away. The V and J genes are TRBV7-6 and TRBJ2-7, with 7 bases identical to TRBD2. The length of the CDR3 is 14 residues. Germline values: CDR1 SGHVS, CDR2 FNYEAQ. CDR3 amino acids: CASSPGGGMSEQNF. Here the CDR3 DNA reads TGTGCCAGCAGCCCTGGGGGAGGGATGAGCGAGCAGAACTTC.

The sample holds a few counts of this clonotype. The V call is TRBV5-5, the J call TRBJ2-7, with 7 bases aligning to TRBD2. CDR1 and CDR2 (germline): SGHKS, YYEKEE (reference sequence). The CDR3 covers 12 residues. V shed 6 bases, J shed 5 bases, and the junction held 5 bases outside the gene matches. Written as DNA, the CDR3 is TGTGCCAGCAACGTGGGACTAAACGAGCAGTACTTC. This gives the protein CASNVGLNEQYF.

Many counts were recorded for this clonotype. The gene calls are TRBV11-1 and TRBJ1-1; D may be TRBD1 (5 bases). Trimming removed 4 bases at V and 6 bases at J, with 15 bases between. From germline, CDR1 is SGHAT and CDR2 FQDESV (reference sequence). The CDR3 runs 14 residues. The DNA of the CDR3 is TGTGCCAGCAGCTATACTAACCCGGGGGCTGAAGCTTTCTTT. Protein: CASSYTNPGAEAFF.

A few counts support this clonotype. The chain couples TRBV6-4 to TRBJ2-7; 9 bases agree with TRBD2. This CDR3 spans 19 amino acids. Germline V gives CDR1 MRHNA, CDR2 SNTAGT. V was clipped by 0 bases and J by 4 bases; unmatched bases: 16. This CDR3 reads CASSDSSGASGKAGYEQYF. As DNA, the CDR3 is TGTGCCAGCAGTGACTCGTCGGGTGCTAGCGGGAAGGCGGGTTACGAGCAGTACTTC.

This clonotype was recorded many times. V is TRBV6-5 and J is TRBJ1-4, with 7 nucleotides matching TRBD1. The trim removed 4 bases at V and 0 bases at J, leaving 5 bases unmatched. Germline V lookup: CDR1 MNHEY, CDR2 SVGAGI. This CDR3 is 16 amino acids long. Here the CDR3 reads CASSSTGPATNEKLFF. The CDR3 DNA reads TGTGCCAGCAGTTCGACAGGGCCCGCAACTAATGAAAAACTGTTTTTT.